This TCR beta chain was documented in a study of T cells after yellow fever vaccination. Study outcomes and limitations: Post-booster reappearance was seen for most primary-vaccination clones (about 96% CD4, around 90% CD8).

With regard to this clonotype: Its specificity is not known.

The CDR3 has 13 residues. Germline CDR1 SQVTM, CDR2 ANQGSEA. V shed 4 bases, J shed 5 bases, and the junction held 6 bases outside the gene matches. Each CDR3 protein is one row after TCRdb ran MiXCR on the 5' RACE reads. This sample carries some 560,000 distinct CDR3 sequences, less than 20% of them seen once, and the ten largest clones take approximately 14%. The sample here was PBMCs, taken 15 days after the yellow fever booster vaccination. The chain has TRBV29-1 and TRBJ2-5; 8 nucleotides agree with TRBD1. This TCR derives from a man aged 30-40 years who received the YFV17D yellow fever vaccine. The CDR3 is CSVGQGRWETQYF. The CDR3, as DNA: TGCAGCGTTGGACAGGGGCGGTGGGAGACCCAGTACTTC.